This T cell receptor beta chain was captured by sequencing in a study of T-cell memory formation after mild COVID-19. Across the whole study: TCR clusters largely stayed donor specific. Findings of the study overall: Clones that contracted from day 15 to 85 had balanced CD4/CD8; later expanders were CD4+ biased.

The length of the CDR3 is 12 residues. Trimming shortened V by 4 bases and J by 12 bases, and 12 bases separated the two germline ends. Germline V CDR1 and CDR2: KGHDR, SFDVKD. This clonotype showed up just a few times. The antigen is not known. Constant-segment-primed 5'RACE gave TCR alpha and TCR beta cDNA libraries with sample barcodes and UMIs. In TCRdb, the 5' RACE reads were re-called with MiXCR into one record per CDR3 protein. The profile shows hundreds of thousands of distinct CDR3 sequences, more than 20% of them singletons. The chain recombines TRBV24-1 with TRBJ2-1; D call uncertain. This receptor was identified in an adult woman who had mild COVID-19 (a few samples of this study predate the infection). Cell type and time point are not known. The specimen sequenced was PBMCs or a T cell subset sorted from them (not recorded which). The CDR3 nucleotides are TGTGCCACCAGTGACCTGAACAGTGCGCAGTTCTTC. Its translation: CATSDLNSAQFF.